A single sample is the source of the 26 T cell receptor beta chains below, sequenced in a study of cytomegalovirus exposure and HLA in healthy donors. The PCR was carried out with 60 Vbeta primers and 13 Jbeta primers. TCRdb keeps only in-frame clones here, not all; method: immunoSEQ multiplex PCR. The table lists 100,000 to 150,000 clones, roughly 77% of them singletons. The sequenced material came from PBMCs. The receptors derive from a woman between 40 and 55 years old in good health and CMV-seropositive.

The table lists this clone with a few counts. The CDR3 DNA reads as TGTGCCAGCAGCTCCACCAGGACTAGAGATACCTACGAGCAGTACTTC. Translating it yields CASSSTRTRDTYEQYF. The J gene is TRBJ2-7, the V gene TRBV7-9, with 7 positions matching TRBD2. The CDR3 has 16 residues. Trimming cost V 4 bases and J 2 bases; bases outside gene matches: 11. Germline lookup yields CDR1 SEHNR and CDR2 FQNEAQ (reference sequence).

The V and J genes are TRBV7-8 and TRBJ2-1; a weak D match, TRBD2 (6 bases). Trimming removed 0 bases from V and 3 bases from J, with 12 bases in between. CDR1 is SGHVS, CDR2 FQNEAQ, per germline. The CDR3 has 16 residues. CDR3 DNA sequence: TGTGCCAGCAGCTTAGCCGCACTAGCAGGCTACAATGAGCAGTTCTTC. This encodes CASSLAALAGYNEQFF.

This clone has just one count. The V call is TRBV30, the J call TRBJ1-2; 9 bases are a match to TRBD1. This CDR3 is 15 amino acids long. With 2 bases clipped from V and 2 bases from J, the junction kept 6 bases outside the gene matches. Germline loops: CDR1 GTSNPN, CDR2 SVGIG (reference sequence). Here the CDR3 DNA reads TGTGCCTGGAGTTCCCCAGACAGGGGGAACTATGGCTACACCTTC. Amino acids: CAWSSPDRGNYGYTF.

The gene calls are TRBV5-1 and TRBJ2-1; 8 bases are shared with TRBD1. The CDR3 contains 14 residues. V gave up 0 bases and J gave up 10 bases; unmatched junction bases: 6. Germline lookup yields CDR1 SGHRS and CDR2 YFSETQ. The CDR3 DNA reads TGCGCCAGCAGCTTGGGGACAGGGACGAACGAGCAGTTCTTC. Amino acids: CASSLGTGTNEQFF. Full variable domain (missing parts from reference TRBV5-1 and TRBJ2-1): KAGVTQTPRYLIKTRGQQVTLSCSPISGHRSVSWYQQTPGQGLQFLFEYFSETQRNKGNFPGRFSGRQFSNSRSEMNVSTLELGDSALYLCASSLGTGTNEQFFGPGTRLTVL.

The chain has TRBV7-8 and TRBJ2-3, with 8 bases lining up with TRBD2. J was trimmed by 6 bases and V by 1 base; bases with no gene match: 6. CDR1 is SGHVS and CDR2 is FQNEAQ in the germline V gene. This CDR3 is 15 amino acids long. The CDR3 region has the DNA TGTGCCAGCAGCTTAGTAGGTAGCGGGGCCGATACGCAGTATTTT. Translated: CASSLVGSGADTQYF.

The chain joins TRBV14 to TRBJ2-1, with D tentatively TRBD2 (7 bases). Germline assignment: CDR1 SGHDN and CDR2 FVKESK. This CDR3 comprises 18 residues. Trimming took off 0 bases at V and 1 base at J, with 16 bases between the two ends. The CDR3: CASSQDQGLADSYNEQFF. In DNA, the CDR3 is TGTGCCAGCAGCCAAGATCAGGGGCTAGCGGATTCCTACAATGAGCAGTTCTTC.

This chain joins TRBV5-1 and TRBJ1-2, with TRBD1 identical over 7 bases. Per the germline V gene, CDR1 is SGHRS and CDR2 is YFSETQ. CDR3 length: 13 amino acids. The junction had 4 bases not matched to a gene; V was cut back by 4 bases and J by 4 bases. CDR3 loop: CASSMGQTYGYTF. CDR3 coding DNA: TGCGCCAGCAGCATGGGACAGACCTATGGCTACACCTTC. Looking up the rest from reference TRBV5-1 and TRBJ1-2 gives the full variable domain: KAGVTQTPRYLIKTRGQQVTLSCSPISGHRSVSWYQQTPGQGLQFLFEYFSETQRNKGNFPGRFSGRQFSNSRSEMNVSTLELGDSALYLCASSMGQTYGYTFGSGTRLTVV.

The chain carries TRBV5-1 and TRBJ2-3; D unclear. The CDR3 consists of 13 residues. The germline V gene has CDR1 SGHRS and CDR2 YFSETQ. Trimming left V 3 bases short and J 4 bases short, with 9 bases between. The CDR3 nucleotides are TGCGCCAGCAGCTCCGCCCTAGCAGATACGCAGTATTTT. It specifies CASSSALADTQYF.

The J gene is TRBJ2-7, the V gene TRBV7-8; the match to TRBD2 covers 12 bases. CDR3 length: 16 amino acids. Losses at the gene ends were 5 bases for V and 0 bases for J; bases not matched to a gene: 5. The germline gives CDR1 SGHVS, CDR2 FQNEAQ. CDR3 in amino acids: CASSPPTSGSSYEQYF. The DNA of the CDR3 is TGTGCCAGCAGCCCGCCGACTAGCGGGAGCTCCTACGAGCAGTACTTC.

The chain employs TRBV19 and TRBJ2-7; D ambiguous. The germline V and J ends were trimmed by 7 bases and 0 bases, with 7 bases remaining between them. Germline CDR1 reads LNHDA; CDR2 reads SQIVND (reference sequence). The CDR3 sequence is 12 residues long. The CDR3 coding sequence is TGTGCCAGTACCAGTTCCTCCTACGAGCAGTACTTC. Residues: CASTSSSYEQYF.

The genes are TRBV6-4 and TRBJ1-1; D gene ambiguous. V lost 5 bases and J 0 bases, leaving 7 bases between the germline ends. CDR3 size: 13 residues. Germline V CDR1 and CDR2: MRHNA, SNTAGT. CDR3 in DNA: TGTGCCAGCAGTACTAGATTGAACACTGAAGCTTTCTTT. Translation gives CASSTRLNTEAFF.

This rearrangement joins TRBV28 to TRBJ1-2; no clear D gene. The CDR3 is made up of 11 amino acids. The V end was cut by 2 bases, the J end by 8 bases, with 6 bases between. CDR1 and CDR2 (germline): MDHEN, SYDVKM. CDR3 nucleotides: TGTGCCAGCAGTTTACTCAGGGGCTACACCTTC. The encoded protein is CASSLLRGYTF.

V and J are TRBV1 and TRBJ1-2; TRBD1 reflects the table's D call only, with no check against the DNA. TRBV1 is flagged as a pseudogene. The CDR3 is made up of 18 amino acids. The CDR3: CTSRLALSGQIPRRGYTF. CDR3 coding DNA: TGCACCAGCAGACTGGCCTTATCGGGACAGATTCCAAGGAGGGGCTACACCTTC.

This chain joins TRBV6-6 and TRBJ1-1, with TRBD1 identical over 10 bases. Trimming at V came to 6 bases and at J to 6 bases, leaving 7 bases not matched to a gene. The CDR3 contains 14 residues. CDR1 and CDR2 from the germline V gene are MNHNY and SVGAGI (reference sequence). The CDR3 loop is CASSFGQGVAEAFF. DNA for the CDR3: TGTGCCAGCAGCTTCGGACAGGGGGTCGCTGAAGCTTTCTTT.

This clone was detected only once. At one end, the junction sequence differs from germline, possibly due to a read error. This chain connects TRBV7-7 to TRBJ2-2, with 9 bases fitting TRBD2. Germline V gives CDR1 SSHAT, CDR2 FNYEAQ (reference sequence). The CDR3 has 15 amino acids. The DNA of the CDR3 is TGTGCTAGCAGCGCGACTAGCGGAGTCACCGGGGAGCTGTTTTTT. Its protein product is CASSATSGVTGELFF.

The chain uses TRBV10-2 and TRBJ1-2, with D perhaps TRBD1 (6 bases). The CDR3 loop spans 16 amino acids. Germline V lookup: CDR1 WSHSY, CDR2 SAAADI. The V end was cut by 0 bases, the J end by 1 base, with 12 bases between. CDR3 sequence reads: CASSESIPGDNYGYTF. CDR3 in DNA: TGCGCCAGCAGTGAGTCGATCCCAGGGGATAACTATGGCTACACCTTC.

This sequence joins TRBV7-2 and TRBJ2-5, with 14 nucleotides matching TRBD2. CDR3 length: 18 residues. V shed 5 bases and J 2 bases; nucleotides not matched to a gene: 10. Germline CDR1 is SGHTA and CDR2 is FQGNSA. Here the CDR3 DNA reads TGTGCCAGCAGCCTGAGTACTCGACTAGCGGGAGGGCAAGAGACCCAGTACTTC. It encodes CASSLSTRLAGGQETQYF.

The CDR3 DNA follows: TGTGCCAGCAGCTCGGACAGGGGGCGGTTGTATGGCTACACCTTC. It encodes CASSSDRGRLYGYTF. The chain uses TRBV5-6 and TRBJ1-2; 11 positions match TRBD1. Looked up from germline, CDR1 is SGHDT and CDR2 is YYEEEE. The CDR3 is 15 amino acids. V lost 3 bases, J lost 5 bases, and 6 bases stayed unmatched.

This sequence joins TRBV27 and TRBJ2-1; 13 positions agree with TRBD2. The CDR3 runs 19 residues. In germline, CDR1 is MNHEY, CDR2 SMNVEV (reference sequence). The ends lost 5 bases at V and 0 bases at J; junction bases unmatched: 10. CDR3 residues: CASSRGLAGFSFSYNEQFF. CDR3 in DNA: TGTGCCAGCAGTCGGGGACTAGCGGGATTCTCTTTCTCCTACAATGAGCAGTTCTTC.

The V and J genes are TRBV7-8 and TRBJ2-1, with TRBD2 identical over 8 bases. Germline CDR1 SGHVS, CDR2 FQNEAQ. Trimming at V came to 0 bases and at J to 10 bases, leaving 11 bases not matched to a gene. CDR3 length: 16 amino acids. The CDR3 region is CASSLAHRGGPREQFF. The CDR3 DNA follows: TGTGCCAGCAGCTTAGCGCATCGGGGGGGGCCCCGCGAGCAGTTCTTC.

V gene TRBV7-9 combines with J gene TRBJ2-5; 7 bases fit TRBD1. V lost 7 bases to trimming and J lost 1 base; unmatched junction nucleotides: 6. CDR3 length equals 14 residues. In germline, CDR1 is SEHNR, CDR2 FQNEAQ (reference sequence). CDR3 residues: CASKTGTAQETQYF. CDR3 nucleotides: TGTGCCAGCAAAACCGGGACAGCCCAAGAGACCCAGTACTTC.

The rearrangement links TRBV27 to TRBJ2-3, with 11 bases identical to TRBD2. Germline V gene data show CDR1 as MNHEY and CDR2 as SMNVEV (reference sequence). The V gene end was trimmed by 6 bases and the J gene end by 0 bases; junction bases not matched to a gene: 5. This CDR3 is built from 16 residues. The CDR3 is CASSGLAGFSTDTQYF. As DNA, the CDR3 is TGTGCCAGCAGCGGACTAGCGGGTTTTAGCACAGATACGCAGTATTTT.

The CDR3 DNA reads as TGTGCCAGCAGTTACAGGGGCCAAGAGACCCAGTACTTC. It is translated as CASSYRGQETQYF. The chain joins TRBV7-9 to TRBJ2-5; 7 bases line up with TRBD1. Trimming took 6 bases from V and 1 from J; bases not matched to a gene: 2. Germline CDR1 SEHNR, CDR2 FQNEAQ (reference sequence). The CDR3 spans 13 residues.

This clone came up a few times. This chain uses TRBV7-8 with TRBJ1-4; no clear D gene. CDR3 length equals 15 residues. Germline V gene sequence: CDR1 SGHVS, CDR2 FQNEAQ. Trimming cost V 0 bases and J 8 bases, with 13 bases left between them. The CDR3 DNA is TGTGCCAGCAGCTTAGCGGCAGTGGTCCTCGAAAAACTGTTTTTT. Amino acid sequence: CASSLAAVVLEKLFF.

The DNA for the CDR3 is TGTGCCAGTAGTATCAGCGGCGGGCGTTACGAGCAGTACTTC. It encodes CASSISGGRYEQYF. The chain links TRBV19 to TRBJ2-7; possibly TRBD2 for D (5 bases). The length of the CDR3 is 14 residues. V lost 3 bases to trimming and J lost 4 bases, with 13 bases between them. The germline CDR1 and CDR2 sequences are LNHDA and SQIVND (reference sequence).

In this sample, this clone turned up a few times. J is TRBJ2-1 and V is TRBV5-1, with D maybe TRBD1 (5 bases). The length of the CDR3 is 14 residues. The ends were cut back, 0 bases at V and 6 bases at J, with 10 bases in the middle. CDR1 is SGHRS and CDR2 is YFSETQ in the germline V gene. CDR3 DNA: TGCGCCAGCAGCTTGGAGCCCAGGGCCAATGAGCAGTTCTTC. Translating gives CASSLEPRANEQFF.